The entry that follows covers one TCR beta chain sequence. Its antigen is not known. The sample originates from a study of cytomegalovirus exposure and HLA in healthy donors. Study at large: In terms of ancestry, the Caucasian-associated cluster contained more than 65% of the roughly 400 genotyped donors. Study results and limitations: A link between a missense DCLRE1C variant and TCR beta V- and J-gene trimming emerged from a later analysis.

Trimming at V came to 5 bases and at J to 7 bases, leaving 3 bases not matched to a gene. The CDR3 is 15 residues long. Germline-derived CDR1 and CDR2 are MRHNA and SNTAGT. In the PCR, 60 Vbeta and 13 Jbeta primers were used. The table came from immunoSEQ multiplex PCR; TCRdb's copy has only in-frame clones and leaves some out. The top ten hold less than 3% of the sample, which has some 150,000 clones, over 75% seen once. The origin of this receptor is a woman aged 25 to 45 in good health and CMV-seronegative. The V and J genes are TRBV6-4 and TRBJ1-6; 12 nucleotides line up with TRBD1. The sequencing sample was made of PBMCs. The CDR3 here is CASSSGTGGNSPLHF. For the CDR3, the DNA is TGTGCCAGCAGTTCCGGGACAGGGGGCAATTCACCCCTCCACTTT.